The rows below give T cell receptor beta chains drawn from one sample of a study of blood T cell repertoires in COVID-19. Only in-frame clones appear in the TCRdb table, and some are missing; sequencing was by immunoSEQ multiplex PCR. Of about 410,000 clones listed, about 88% were seen once; the top ten hold roughly 1.4%. Sequencing input: peripheral blood. The receptors stem from a woman aged 40 to 55 with COVID-19, enrolled during active disease. Each CDR3 is given with its conserved first and last residue. D genes are given only for firm matches. Size is stated for part of the rows, as once, few or many counts, or as a class when the clone is expanded.

J gene	clone size	D gene	V gene	CDR3 DNA	CDR3 protein
TRBJ1-6	.	TRBD1	TRBV7-2	TGTGCCAGCAGCTTAGTAGGGACAGGGAACTCACCCCTCCACTTT	CASSLVGTGNSPLHF
TRBJ1-1	.	.	TRBV20-1	TGCAGTCCAAACGGGGGTGCTTTCTTT	CSPNGGAFF
TRBJ1-6	once	.	TRBV7-6	TGTGCCAGCAGCTTAGACAGTCTCCCACCCCTCCACTTT	CASSLDSLPPLHF
TRBJ2-2	once	TRBD2	TRBV7-2	TGTGCCAGCAGCGCAACCGGGACTAGGACCGGGGAGCTGTTTTTT	CASSATGTRTGELFF
TRBJ2-2	.	.	TRBV4-3	TGCGCCAGCAGCCAAGATGGAGCCGGGGAGCTGTTTTTT	CASSQDGAGELFF
TRBJ2-7	.	TRBD1	TRBV27	TGTGCCAGCAGTTTATCGAGACAGGGCCTCCGAAGCGAGCAGTACTTC	CASSLSRQGLRSEQYF
TRBJ2-1	.	TRBD2	TRBV5-1	TGCGCCAGCAGTTCCCGCGGACTAGCGGGGAACAATGAGCAGTTCTTC	CASSSRGLAGNNEQFF
TRBJ2-1	.	.	TRBV20-1	TGCAGTGCTAGTCTGGGGGCAAGGGATGAGCAGTTCTTC	CSASLGARDEQFF
TRBJ2-7	.	.	TRBV27	TGTGCCAGCAGTTTACACGGAGTATTCCGATCCTACGAGCAGTACTTC	CASSLHGVFRSYEQYF
TRBJ1-1	.	.	TRBV7-2	TGTGCCAGCGCTCCGGGGGGCCGGGCCACTGAAGCTTTCTTT	CASAPGGRATEAFF
TRBJ1-2	.	.	TRBV5-1	TGCGCCAGCAGCCCCTTGGACAGCAGCTATGGCTACACCTTC	CASSPLDSSYGYTF
TRBJ1-1	.	TRBD1	TRBV4-3	TGCGCCAGCAGCCAAGAACAGGGGGCGCAGACTGAAGCTTTCTTT	CASSQEQGAQTEAFF
TRBJ2-5	.	TRBD2	TRBV9	TGTGCCAGCAGCGTAGCAGCGGGGTCTGAGACCCAGTACTTC	CASSVAAGSETQYF
TRBJ2-5	.	.	TRBV7-8	TGTGCCAGCAGCGTTGGAACGGGGGAGACCCAGTACTTC	CASSVGTGETQYF
TRBJ1-5	.	.	TRBV2	TGTGCCAGCAGTCATGACTCTCCCTACAATCAGCCCCAGCATTTT	CASSHDSPYNQPQHF
TRBJ1-1	.	TRBD1	TRBV11-2	TGTGCCAGCAGGCGACCTTTCCGGGACAGGGCGAACACTGAAGCTTTCTTT	CASRRPFRDRANTEAFF
TRBJ1-3	.	.	TRBV3-1/TRBV3-2	TGTGCCAGCAGCCTTTTCGGCGGAGGTCACTCTGGAAACACCATATATTTT	CASSLFGGGHSGNTIYF
TRBJ2-5	once	TRBD1	TRBV7-6	TGTGCCAGCAGCTTACAGGACAGGGGATTCTTGGAGACCCAGTACTTC	CASSLQDRGFLETQYF
TRBJ2-3	.	.	TRBV2	TGTGCCAGCAAGGGCAGGGCCGGAGATACGCAGTATTTT	CASKGRAGDTQYF
TRBJ1-2	.	TRBD1	TRBV30	TGTGCCTGGAGGGGCCCCGGGACAGTAGCTAACTATGGCTACACCTTC	CAWRGPGTVANYGYTF
TRBJ1-3	.	TRBD1	TRBV12-3/TRBV12-4	TGTGCCAGCGGGACAGGGGCTGGAAACACCATATATTTT	CASGTGAGNTIYF
TRBJ1-2	.	.	TRBV6-5	TGTGCCAGCAGTCCGACAGGCTATGGCTACACCTTC	CASSPTGYGYTF
TRBJ1-2	once	TRBD1	TRBV6-5	TGTGCCAGCTCACCGGATACAGGGGGCAGTTATGGCTACACCTTC	CASSPDTGGSYGYTF
TRBJ1-6	.	.	TRBV7-3	TGTGCCAGCAGCTTAGGGGCTTCTAATTCACCCCTCCACTTT	CASSLGASNSPLHF
TRBJ1-1	.	.	TRBV9	TGTGCCAGCAGCGTAGGGGGGGTTTCTCTCACTGAAGCTTTCTTT	CASSVGGVSLTEAFF
TRBJ1-5	.	.	TRBV28	TGTGCCAGCAGTTTATGGGACAACAATCAGCCCCAGCATTTT	CASSLWDNNQPQHF
TRBJ1-5	.	.	TRBV4-3	TGCGCCAGCAGCCAAGACGGGAGTAGCAATCAGCCCCAGCATTTT	CASSQDGSSNQPQHF